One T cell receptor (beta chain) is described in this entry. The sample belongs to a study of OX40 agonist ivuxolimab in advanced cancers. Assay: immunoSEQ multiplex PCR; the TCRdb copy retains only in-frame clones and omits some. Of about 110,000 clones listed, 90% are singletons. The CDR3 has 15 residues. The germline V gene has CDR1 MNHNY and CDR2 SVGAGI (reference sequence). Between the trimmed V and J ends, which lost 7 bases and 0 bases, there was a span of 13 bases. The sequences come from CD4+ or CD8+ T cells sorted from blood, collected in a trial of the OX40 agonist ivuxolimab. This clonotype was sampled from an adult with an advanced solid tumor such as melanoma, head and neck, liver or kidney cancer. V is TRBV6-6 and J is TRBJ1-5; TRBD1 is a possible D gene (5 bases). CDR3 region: CASTPGLYSNQPQHF. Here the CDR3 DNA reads TGTGCCAGCACCCCGGGACTCTATAGCAATCAGCCCCAGCATTTT.